This T cell receptor beta chain was identified in a study of cytomegalovirus exposure and HLA in healthy donors. The CDR3 covers 13 residues. The germline gives CDR1 MRHNA, CDR2 SNTAGT. Overall study findings and caveats: Accurate prediction of HLA-A and HLA-B alleles (for most subjects) was reportedly achieved from TCR beta sequences.

The PCR had 60 Vbeta and 13 Jbeta primers. The data were produced by immunoSEQ multiplex PCR, yet TCRdb's version contains in-frame clones alone and is incomplete. The sample shows 150,000 to 200,000 clones, approximately 81% of them seen only once. In regard to this clone: The antigen is not known. The junction does not match germline at one end; this may be a read error.

The chain carries TRBV6-4 and TRBJ2-3; 10 bases fit TRBD2. The sequencing input was PBMCs. The clonotype originates from a woman aged 50 to 60 in good health and CMV-seronegative. CDR3 DNA: TGTGCCAGGATAGCGGGAGGCACGGATACGCAGTATTTT. Its protein is CARIAGGTDTQYF.